A selection of T cell receptor beta chains follows, all from one sample in a study of PD-L1 blockade in urothelial cancer. The repertoire was sequenced with immunoSEQ multiplex PCR; TCRdb's copy has only in-frame clones and lacks some. The table has 54,000 or so clones, roughly 80% seen once. Material: PBMCs, obtained around atezolizumab (anti-PD-L1) treatment. These receptors were collected from a man aged 50 to 60 with urothelial cancer. The CDR3 runs from the conserved cysteine through the conserved F or W. The order of the fields is clone size, J gene, D gene, V gene, CDR3 DNA, CDR3 protein. D genes are given only for firm matches. Part of the rows lack a size; the others show once, few, many or a class for expanded clones.

abundance: few
j_gene: TRBJ1-2
d_gene: TRBD1
v_gene: TRBV27
CDR3nt: TGTGCCAGCAGTTTGACAGGGGGCTCTGGCTACACCTTC
CDR3aa: CASSLTGGSGYTF

abundance: -
j_gene: TRBJ2-5
d_gene: TRBD2
v_gene: TRBV2
CDR3nt: TGTGCCAGCAGACGGGACAGCGGGGGGAAAGAGACCCAGTACTTC
CDR3aa: CASRRDSGGKETQYF

abundance: -
j_gene: TRBJ1-4
d_gene: -
v_gene: TRBV6-5
CDR3nt: TGTGCCAGCAGAGGGAAGGGGGAAAAACTGTTTTTT
CDR3aa: CASRGKGEKLFF

abundance: -
j_gene: TRBJ2-1
d_gene: TRBD1
v_gene: TRBV5-1
CDR3nt: TGCGCCAGACGGACAGGCAACAATGAGCAGTTCTTC
CDR3aa: CARRTGNNEQFF

abundance: -
j_gene: TRBJ2-5
d_gene: TRBD1
v_gene: TRBV5-5
CDR3nt: TGTGCCAGCAGCCGGGACAGGGCCGAGACCCAGTACTTC
CDR3aa: CASSRDRAETQYF

abundance: -
j_gene: TRBJ2-1
d_gene: TRBD2
v_gene: TRBV9
CDR3nt: TGTGCCAGCAGCGTAGTGGTAGCGGGGGGGTACAATGAGCAGTTCTTC
CDR3aa: CASSVVVAGGYNEQFF

abundance: -
j_gene: TRBJ1-1
d_gene: -
v_gene: TRBV5-1
CDR3nt: TGCGCCAGCAGCTACACAGAAAACACTGAAGCTTTCTTT
CDR3aa: CASSYTENTEAFF

abundance: once
j_gene: TRBJ2-7
d_gene: -
v_gene: TRBV7-9
CDR3nt: TGTGCCAGCACCGGTCTTTGGCCGGGGGACGAGCAGTACTTC
CDR3aa: CASTGLWPGDEQYF

abundance: -
j_gene: TRBJ2-7
d_gene: -
v_gene: TRBV6-1
CDR3nt: TGTGCCAGCAGTGACCTCAGGGTGGGAGGAGGATACGAGCAGTACTTC
CDR3aa: CASSDLRVGGGYEQYF

abundance: -
j_gene: TRBJ2-7
d_gene: TRBD2
v_gene: TRBV5-1
CDR3nt: TGCGCCAGCACCCTTTCGGTAGCGGGGTTTGGCGAGCAGTACTTC
CDR3aa: CASTLSVAGFGEQYF

abundance: -
j_gene: TRBJ1-3
d_gene: -
v_gene: TRBV5-1
CDR3nt: TGCGCCAGCAGCCTAGACAGCTCTGGAAACACCATATATTTT
CDR3aa: CASSLDSSGNTIYF

abundance: once
j_gene: TRBJ2-3
d_gene: -
v_gene: TRBV6-6
CDR3nt: TGTGCCAGCGCCCCCTTTTCAACTAGCACAGATACGCAGTATTTT
CDR3aa: CASAPFSTSTDTQYF

abundance: -
j_gene: TRBJ1-5
d_gene: -
v_gene: TRBV18
CDR3nt: TGTGCCAGCTCACCACGACCCCCGAGGACAGCCAATAGCAATCAGCCCCAGCATTTT
CDR3aa: CASSPRPPRTANSNQPQHF

abundance: -
j_gene: TRBJ1-1
d_gene: TRBD1
v_gene: TRBV5-1
CDR3nt: TGCGCCAGCAGCTTGTGGGGAAGACAGGGGCGTCCGGAGATGAACACTGAAGCTTTCTTT
CDR3aa: CASSLWGRQGRPEMNTEAFF

abundance: medium-sized
j_gene: TRBJ1-4
d_gene: -
v_gene: TRBV25-1
CDR3nt: TGTGCCAGCGAGGCAACTAATGAAAAACTGTTTTTT
CDR3aa: CASEATNEKLFF

abundance: -
j_gene: TRBJ1-4
d_gene: -
v_gene: TRBV10-2
CDR3nt: TGCGCCAGCAGTGTGTCAGGGGTTGAAAAACTGTTTTTT
CDR3aa: CASSVSGVEKLFF

abundance: -
j_gene: TRBJ2-7
d_gene: TRBD2
v_gene: TRBV11-2
CDR3nt: TGTGCCAGCAGCTCTACTAGCGGGAACTCCTACGAGCAGTACTTC
CDR3aa: CASSSTSGNSYEQYF

abundance: -
j_gene: TRBJ1-2
d_gene: -
v_gene: TRBV27
CDR3nt: TGTGCCAGCAGTTCACGGAGTCCCTATGGCTACACCTTC
CDR3aa: CASSSRSPYGYTF

abundance: -
j_gene: TRBJ2-5
d_gene: TRBD1
v_gene: TRBV7-8
CDR3nt: TGTGCCAGCAGGGATAGGGACAGGGGGACTAGATCGGAGACCCAGTACTTC
CDR3aa: CASRDRDRGTRSETQYF

abundance: -
j_gene: TRBJ1-2
d_gene: TRBD1
v_gene: TRBV5-6
CDR3nt: TGTGCCAGCAGGGCCGGGACAGGGAGGGGGTACACCTTC
CDR3aa: CASRAGTGRGYTF

abundance: -
j_gene: TRBJ2-7
d_gene: -
v_gene: TRBV28
CDR3nt: TGTGCCAGCAGTTTGACAACAGCCTCCGGCGAGCAGTACTTC
CDR3aa: CASSLTTASGEQYF

abundance: -
j_gene: TRBJ2-2
d_gene: -
v_gene: TRBV6-4
CDR3nt: TGTGCCAGCAGTGTATTTGGGTTAGCGAGTTCGAACACCGGGGAGCTGTTTTTT
CDR3aa: CASSVFGLASSNTGELFF

abundance: -
j_gene: TRBJ2-7
d_gene: -
v_gene: TRBV27
CDR3nt: TGTGCCAGCAGTTTGACTAAGGGAGATCTACAAACCTACGAGCAGTACTTC
CDR3aa: CASSLTKGDLQTYEQYF

abundance: -
j_gene: TRBJ1-2
d_gene: TRBD1
v_gene: TRBV5-1
CDR3nt: TGCGCCAGCAGCGCAACCGGGACAGGGGGCGCGGTTGGCTACACCTTC
CDR3aa: CASSATGTGGAVGYTF

abundance: -
j_gene: TRBJ2-3
d_gene: TRBD2
v_gene: TRBV27
CDR3nt: TGTGCCAGCAGACTAGCGCGCCTCACAGATACGCAGTATTTT
CDR3aa: CASRLARLTDTQYF

abundance: few
j_gene: TRBJ2-6
d_gene: -
v_gene: TRBV30
CDR3nt: TGTGCCTGGACCAACAGGGTTTCTGGGGCCAACGTCCTGACTTTC
CDR3aa: CAWTNRVSGANVLTF

abundance: -
j_gene: TRBJ2-7
d_gene: TRBD2
v_gene: TRBV7-9
CDR3nt: TGTGCCAGCAGCTTAGGGGCCGGGAGGTTCTCCTACGAGCAGTACTTC
CDR3aa: CASSLGAGRFSYEQYF

abundance: -
j_gene: TRBJ1-5
d_gene: -
v_gene: TRBV28
CDR3nt: TGTGCCAGCAGTTTCTCTGGGAGGGGCGGCAATCAGCCCCAGCATTTT
CDR3aa: CASSFSGRGGNQPQHF

abundance: -
j_gene: TRBJ2-1
d_gene: -
v_gene: TRBV6-5
CDR3nt: TGTGCCAGCAGTTACTCCCCCTTCAATGAGCAGTTCTTC
CDR3aa: CASSYSPFNEQFF

abundance: once
j_gene: TRBJ2-1
d_gene: TRBD2
v_gene: TRBV5-4
CDR3nt: TGTGCCAGCAGCTTGGATCTAGCGGGAAGGTACAATGAGCAGTTCTTC
CDR3aa: CASSLDLAGRYNEQFF

abundance: -
j_gene: TRBJ2-1
d_gene: TRBD1
v_gene: TRBV15
CDR3nt: TGTGCCACCAGCCGAAAAGGACAGGGAAGCGATGAGCAGTTCTTC
CDR3aa: CATSRKGQGSDEQFF

abundance: -
j_gene: TRBJ2-1
d_gene: -
v_gene: TRBV5-6
CDR3nt: TGTGCCAGCAGCTTGGATCTTAGCTCCTACAATGAGCAGTTCTTC
CDR3aa: CASSLDLSSYNEQFF

abundance: -
j_gene: TRBJ2-2
d_gene: TRBD1
v_gene: TRBV5-4
CDR3nt: TGTGCCAGCAGCTTTCGACAGGGGGCTATCACCGGGGAGCTGTTTTTT
CDR3aa: CASSFRQGAITGELFF

abundance: -
j_gene: TRBJ2-5
d_gene: -
v_gene: TRBV4-3
CDR3nt: TGCGCCAGCAGCTCCCAGACAGGCCAAGAGACCCAGTACTTC
CDR3aa: CASSSQTGQETQYF

abundance: -
j_gene: TRBJ1-1
d_gene: -
v_gene: TRBV6-6
CDR3nt: TGTGCCAGCAGCCCGGTGCGTAACACTGAAGCTTTCTTT
CDR3aa: CASSPVRNTEAFF

abundance: few
j_gene: TRBJ2-7
d_gene: -
v_gene: TRBV5-1
CDR3nt: TGCGCCAGCAGCTCCGGGAGCCTCTCCTACGAGCAGTACTTC
CDR3aa: CASSSGSLSYEQYF

abundance: -
j_gene: TRBJ2-1
d_gene: TRBD2
v_gene: TRBV11-2
CDR3nt: TGTGCCAGCAGCTTAGGACAGCGGGGGGGGGTTGAGCAGTTCTTC
CDR3aa: CASSLGQRGGVEQFF

abundance: -
j_gene: TRBJ1-2
d_gene: TRBD1
v_gene: TRBV29-1
CDR3nt: TGCAGCGTTGAAGCCTACAAGGGGACAGGGGGCGACTATGGCTACACCTTC
CDR3aa: CSVEAYKGTGGDYGYTF

abundance: -
j_gene: TRBJ2-1
d_gene: TRBD1
v_gene: TRBV5-1
CDR3nt: TGCGCCAGCAGCTTTGGACAGGGGGGTGATGAGCAGTTCTTC
CDR3aa: CASSFGQGGDEQFF

abundance: -
j_gene: TRBJ2-5
d_gene: -
v_gene: TRBV6-1
CDR3nt: TGTGCCAGCAGTGTAGCGACAGTTTCTCAAGAGACCCAGTACTTC
CDR3aa: CASSVATVSQETQYF

abundance: once
j_gene: TRBJ2-1
d_gene: -
v_gene: TRBV9
CDR3nt: TGTGCCAGCAGCGTATTAGCGCACAATGAGCAGTTCTTC
CDR3aa: CASSVLAHNEQFF

abundance: -
j_gene: TRBJ2-2
d_gene: TRBD2
v_gene: TRBV27
CDR3nt: TGTGCCAGTACCGGGCGTGTGAGCGGGACTTACACCGGGGAGCTGTTTTTT
CDR3aa: CASTGRVSGTYTGELFF